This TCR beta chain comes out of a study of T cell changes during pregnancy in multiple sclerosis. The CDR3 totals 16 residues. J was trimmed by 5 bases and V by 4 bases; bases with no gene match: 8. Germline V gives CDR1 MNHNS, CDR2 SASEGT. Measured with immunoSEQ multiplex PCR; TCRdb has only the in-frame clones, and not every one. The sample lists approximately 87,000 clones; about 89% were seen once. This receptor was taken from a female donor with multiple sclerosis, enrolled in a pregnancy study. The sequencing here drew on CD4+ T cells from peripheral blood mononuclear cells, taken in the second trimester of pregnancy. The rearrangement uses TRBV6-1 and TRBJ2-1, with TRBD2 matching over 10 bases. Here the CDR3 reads CASSAQGLARNNEQFF. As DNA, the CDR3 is TGTGCCAGCAGTGCACAGGGACTAGCGAGAAACAATGAGCAGTTCTTC.